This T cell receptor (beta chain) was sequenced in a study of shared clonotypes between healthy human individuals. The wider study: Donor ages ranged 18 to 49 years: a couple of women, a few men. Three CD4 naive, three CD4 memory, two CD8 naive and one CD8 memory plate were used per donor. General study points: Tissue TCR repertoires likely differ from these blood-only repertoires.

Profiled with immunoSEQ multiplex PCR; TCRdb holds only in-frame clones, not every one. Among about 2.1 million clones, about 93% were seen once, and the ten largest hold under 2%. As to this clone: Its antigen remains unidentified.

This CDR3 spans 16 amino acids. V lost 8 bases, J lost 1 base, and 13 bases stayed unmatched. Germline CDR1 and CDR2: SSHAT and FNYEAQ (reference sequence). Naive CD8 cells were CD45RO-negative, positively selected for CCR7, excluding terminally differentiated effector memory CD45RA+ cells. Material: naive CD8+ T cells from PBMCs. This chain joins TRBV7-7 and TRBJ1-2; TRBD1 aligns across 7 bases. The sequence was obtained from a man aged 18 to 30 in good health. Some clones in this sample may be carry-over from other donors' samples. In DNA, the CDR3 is TGTGCCAGCGGAACCCCCGGGACAGAGGTTAACTATGGCTACACCTTC. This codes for CASGTPGTEVNYGYTF. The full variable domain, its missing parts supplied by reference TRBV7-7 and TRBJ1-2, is GAGVSQSPRYKVTKRGQDVTLRCDPISSHATLYWYQQALGQGPEFLTYFNYEAQPDKSGLPSDRFSAERPEGSISTLTIQRTEQRDSAMYRCASGTPGTEVNYGYTFGSGTRLTVV.